This T cell receptor beta chain was sequenced in a study of cytomegalovirus exposure and HLA in healthy donors. Details on this clone: Antigen: not known.

General study points: Earlier analysis looked at TCR beta V segments, and most were productive about 87% or about 30% of the time. Across HLA loci, a later analysis found differing TCR association rates, with DRB1 most and HLA-C fewest.

V was trimmed by 5 bases and J by 7 bases, leaving 12 bases between them. The length of the CDR3 is 13 residues. The germline gives CDR1 MNHEY, CDR2 SVGAGI. Researchers ran the PCR with 60 Vbeta and 13 Jbeta primers. Sequenced by immunoSEQ multiplex PCR; TCRdb stores in-frame clones only, minus some. The table includes approximately 150,000 clones, more than 70% detected once. Sequencing used PBMCs. V usage is TRBV6-5 and J usage is TRBJ1-5, with D uncertain. The clonotype originates from a man in his 60s in good health and CMV-seronegative. CDR3 amino acids: CASSVNFQQPQHF. The CDR3 bases are TGTGCCAGCAGTGTTAACTTCCAACAGCCCCAGCATTTT.